A single sample is the source of the 24 T cell receptor beta chains below, sequenced in a study of cytomegalovirus exposure and HLA in healthy donors. PCR involved 60 Vbeta and 13 Jbeta primers. Assay used: immunoSEQ multiplex PCR; TCRdb lists only in-frame clones, some missing. The sample has about 150,000 clones, more than 60% seen once. The sequenced sample consisted of PBMCs. The receptors stem from a man between 35 and 55 years old in good health and CMV-seropositive.

The chain combines TRBV5-4 with TRBJ2-5; TRBD1 might be the D (6 bases). CDR1 is SGHNT, CDR2 YYREEE, per germline (reference sequence). The CDR3 spans 15 residues. V was shortened by 3 bases and J by 3 bases, with 15 bases between the two germline ends. The DNA for the CDR3 is TGTGCCAGCAGCTACTTAACTACAGGGAAAGAGACCCAGTACTTC. Protein: CASSYLTTGKETQYF.

The V gene is TRBV7-3, the J gene TRBJ2-3; TRBD2 might be the D (6 bases). The CDR3 covers 16 residues. Per the germline V gene, CDR1 is SGHTA and CDR2 is FQGTGA. V lost 3 bases to trimming and J lost 6 bases, with 19 bases between them. The CDR3 loop reads CASSFVGSSGVDTQYF. The CDR3 region has the DNA TGTGCCAGCAGCTTCGTCGGGAGTAGCGGAGTGGATACGCAGTATTTT.

The genes are TRBV10-2 and TRBJ1-5; no reliable D call. The germline CDR1 and CDR2 sequences are WSHSY and SAAADI. This CDR3 has 12 residues. V was trimmed by 3 bases and J by 10 bases, leaving 10 bases between them. CDR3 DNA sequence: TGCGCCAGCAGTGAAGCCCGGTTTCCCCAGCATTTT. Its protein is CASSEARFPQHF.

The chain employs TRBV7-9 and TRBJ2-3; D gene unclear. The CDR3 is 11 residues long. V was pared by 7 bases and J by 6 bases, with 8 bases between. Germline V lookup: CDR1 SEHNR, CDR2 FQNEAQ (reference sequence). CDR3: CASIRVDTQYF. Here the CDR3 DNA reads TGTGCCAGCATCCGAGTGGATACGCAGTATTTT.

V gene TRBV28 combines with J gene TRBJ2-1; 8 positions match TRBD2. The length of the CDR3 is 13 residues. The V and J ends lost 10 bases and 0 bases, in that order; junction bases with no gene match: 2. Germline-derived CDR1 and CDR2 are MDHEN and SYDVKM. The CDR3 DNA reads TGTGCCATCAGCGGGAGCTCCTACAATGAGCAGTTCTTC. Translated, it gives CAISGSSYNEQFF.

The V call is TRBV20-1, the J call TRBJ2-1; D not certain. CDR1 is DFQATT and CDR2 is SNEGSKA in the germline V gene (reference sequence). This CDR3 comprises 10 residues. Trimming removed 4 bases from V and 6 bases from J, with 4 bases in between. CDR3 amino acids: CSATSNEQFF. The CDR3 DNA follows: TGCAGTGCTACTAGCAATGAGCAGTTCTTC.

This chain links TRBV28 with TRBJ2-1; D not resolved. V was trimmed by 2 bases and J by 6 bases, leaving 8 bases between them. Looked up from germline, CDR1 is MDHEN and CDR2 is SYDVKM. The CDR3 is made up of 13 amino acids. The CDR3 nucleotides read TGTGCCAGCAGTTTACCACATCCCAATGAGCAGTTCTTC. It encodes CASSLPHPNEQFF.

This clone was recorded once. The chain carries TRBV13 and TRBJ2-7; 8 positions agree with TRBD1. The germline CDR1 and CDR2 sequences are PRHDT and FYEKMQ (reference sequence). This CDR3 spans 13 amino acids. The V gene end was trimmed by 5 bases and the J gene end by 6 bases; junction bases not matched to a gene: 6. The CDR3 is CASSKQQGVEQYF. CDR3 DNA sequence: TGTGCCAGCAGCAAACAACAGGGGGTCGAGCAGTACTTC.

The genes are TRBV6-5 and TRBJ1-1, with D perhaps TRBD1 (6 bases). Germline V gene sequence: CDR1 MNHEY, CDR2 SVGAGI. Trimming shortened V by 6 bases and J by 2 bases, and 13 bases separated the two germline ends. The CDR3 covers 14 residues. CDR3 sequence: CASSFGQSNTEAFF. The CDR3 bases are TGTGCCAGCAGCTTCGGACAGAGCAACACTGAAGCTTTCTTT.

V and J are TRBV28 and TRBJ1-1, with TRBD1 as a possible D gene (5 bases). V lost 7 bases to trimming and J lost 10 bases, with 19 bases between them. The CDR3 runs 13 residues. CDR1 MDHEN and CDR2 SYDVKM come from the germline V gene. CDR3 loop: CASIENIRGRAFF. Here the CDR3 DNA reads TGTGCCAGCATCGAAAATATAAGGGGTAGAGCTTTCTTT.

This clone has just one count. The chain uses TRBV18 and TRBJ1-5, with D uncertain. Between the trimmed V and J ends, which lost 6 bases and 2 bases, there was a span of 5 bases. Germline CDR1 KGHSH, CDR2 LQKENI. The CDR3 consists of 12 residues. The CDR3 region has the DNA TGTGCCAGCTCTCATGGCAATCAGCCCCAGCATTTT. Translated: CASSHGNQPQHF.

The V and J genes are TRBV20-1 and TRBJ1-1, with D perhaps matching TRBD1 (5 bases). Trimming cost V 6 bases and J 4 bases, with 9 bases left between them. CDR3 length: 11 residues. The germline CDR1 and CDR2 sequences are DFQATT and SNEGSKA (reference sequence). CDR3 in DNA: TGCAGTGCCTGGGGGGGCACTGAAGCTTTCTTT. Its protein is CSAWGGTEAFF.

The chain recombines TRBV30 with TRBJ1-4; D is unresolved. Germline loops: CDR1 GTSNPN, CDR2 SVGIG (reference sequence). CDR3 length equals 14 residues. With 3 bases removed from V and 0 bases from J, the gap between germline ends came to 8 bases. The CDR3 sequence is CAWSLSATNEKLFF. In nucleotides, the CDR3 is TGTGCCTGGAGCCTCTCTGCAACTAATGAAAAACTGTTTTTT.

The chain uses TRBV23-1 and TRBJ1-5; D is unclear. TRBV23-1 is marked as an open reading frame, function uncertain. Trimming shortened V by 9 bases and J by 0 bases, and 30 bases separated the two germline ends. There are 20 residues in the CDR3. The CDR3: CASSLILHSGRRYSNQPQHF. DNA of the CDR3: TGCGCCAGTTCCCTAATTCTTCACAGCGGGCGCCGATATAGCAATCAGCCCCAGCATTTT.

The V call is TRBV5-1, the J call TRBJ2-4; 7 bases line up with TRBD1. Trimming cost V 4 bases and J 11 bases; bases outside gene matches: 12. CDR1 is SGHRS and CDR2 is YFSETQ in the germline V gene. The CDR3 length is 14 residues. The CDR3 nucleotides are TGCGCCAGCAGCGAACCCGGGACAGAGTTGCTTCAGTACTTC. Translated: CASSEPGTELLQYF.

The chain is built from TRBV11-2 and TRBJ1-1; 8 nucleotides align to TRBD1. The CDR3 contains 14 residues. The V segment lost 8 bases and the J segment 3 bases; nucleotides outside the gene matches: 8. Per germline, CDR1 SGHAT and CDR2 FQNNGV. CDR3 bases: TGTGCCAGCGTGCTCAGGGGGCAGGACACTGAAGCTTTCTTT. This codes for CASVLRGQDTEAFF.

This clone showed up just once. This sequence joins TRBV9 and TRBJ1-5; no clear D gene. CDR3 length: 13 amino acids. The germline V and J ends were trimmed by 2 bases and 2 bases, with 5 bases remaining between them. Germline V CDR1 and CDR2: SGDLS, YYNGEE. CDR3 coding DNA: TGTGCCAGCAGCGTTACGGGCAATCAGCCCCAGCATTTT. Translating gives CASSVTGNQPQHF. Full variable domain (rest looked up from reference TRBV9 and TRBJ1-5): DSGVTQTPKHLITATGQRVTLRCSPRSGDLSVYWYQQSLDQGLQFLIQYYNGEERAKGNILERFSAQQFPDLHSELNLSSLELGDSALYFCASSVTGNQPQHFGDGTRLSIL.

The chain links TRBV27 to TRBJ1-5, with TRBD1 matching over 8 bases. V lost 6 bases and J lost 4; bases outside the gene matches: 23. Germline V gene data show CDR1 as MNHEY and CDR2 as SMNVEV (reference sequence). The CDR3 loop spans 20 amino acids. The CDR3 DNA reads TGTGCCAGCAGAAAGGGGACAGGAGCTAATATACACCTACTTAATCAGCCCCAGCATTTT. It specifies CASRKGTGANIHLLNQPQHF.

The chain joins TRBV19 to TRBJ1-5; tentative D call: TRBD1 (6 bases). V shed 5 bases and J shed 0 bases, with 14 bases lying between them. This CDR3 comprises 16 residues. CDR1 LNHDA and CDR2 SQIVND come from the germline V gene (reference sequence). The chain's CDR3 is CASSLDRPLSNQPQHF. The CDR3 region has the DNA TGTGCCAGTAGTCTTGACAGGCCCCTTAGCAATCAGCCCCAGCATTTT.

As to this clone: This sample includes further DNA sequences coding for the same CDR3. The J gene is TRBJ2-7, the V gene TRBV29-1, with D perhaps matching TRBD2 (5 bases). V lost 7 bases to trimming and J lost 4 bases, with 20 bases between them. From germline, CDR1 is SQVTM and CDR2 ANQGSEA. This CDR3 contains 14 residues. The CDR3 here is CSGHVSGIPYEQYF. The CDR3 DNA is TGCAGCGGGCATGTTTCCGGGATTCCTTACGAGCAGTACTTC.

The V call is TRBV28, the J call TRBJ2-1, with 9 bases identical to TRBD2. V shed 8 bases, J shed 9 bases, and the junction held 2 bases outside the gene matches. The CDR3 contains 11 residues. Looked up from germline, CDR1 is MDHEN and CDR2 is SYDVKM. The CDR3 loop reads CASDSGSEQFF. The CDR3 region has the DNA TGTGCCAGCGATAGCGGGAGTGAGCAGTTCTTC.

The chain links TRBV7-9 to TRBJ2-1, with D tentatively TRBD1 (6 bases). The CDR3 has 14 residues. Trimming pared 4 bases from V and 6 bases from J, leaving 13 bases between. CDR1 is SEHNR, CDR2 FQNEAQ, per germline (reference sequence). The DNA for the CDR3 is TGTGCCAGCAGCTCCCCATCCAGGGGCAATGAGCAGTTCTTC. Its protein is CASSSPSRGNEQFF.

The sample holds one count of this clone. The rearrangement joins TRBV29-1 to TRBJ2-3, with D unresolved. The CDR3 loop spans 9 amino acids. CDR1 is SQVTM and CDR2 is ANQGSEA in the germline V gene. V gave up 8 bases and J gave up 3 bases, with 3 bases separating them. CDR3 sequence reads: CSSTDTQYF. CDR3 DNA sequence: TGCAGCTCTACAGATACGCAGTATTTT.

V gene TRBV27 combines with J gene TRBJ2-7, with 12 bases that match TRBD2. The junction had 5 bases not matched to a gene; V was cut back by 6 bases and J by 2 bases. Germline V gene sequence: CDR1 MNHEY, CDR2 SMNVEV (reference sequence). This CDR3 comprises 15 residues. CDR3 coding DNA: TGTGCCAGCAGACCCAGACTAGCGGGGGCCTACGAGCAGTACTTC. Protein: CASRPRLAGAYEQYF.